A selection of T cell receptor beta chains follows, all from one sample in a study of ipilimumab plus nivolumab after autologous stem cell transplantation. Sequencing used immunoSEQ multiplex PCR; TCRdb keeps in-frame clones, though not all of them. Among some 45,000 clones listed, around nine tenths were seen once. Source: PBMCs, taken in a trial of ipilimumab plus nivolumab as post-transplant consolidation. Receptor source: a male donor with multiple myeloma. CDR3s include the opening cysteine and the closing phenylalanine or tryptophan. Each record gives: D gene, J gene, V gene, clone size, CDR3 protein, CDR3 DNA. A D gene is named only where the DNA matches it firmly. Size tells how often a clone was seen (once, few, many) or the class of an expanded clone, and some rows leave it out.

>TRBD2|TRBJ2-1|TRBV19|once
CASRGLSPSSYNEQFF
TGTGCCAGTAGGGGACTATCTCCAAGCTCCTACAATGAGCAGTTCTTC
>TRBD2|TRBJ2-3|TRBV7-2|NA
CASSFSGSTDTQYF
TGTGCCAGCAGCTTTAGCGGGAGCACAGATACGCAGTATTTT
>TRBD2|TRBJ2-1|TRBV7-2|NA
CASSLRLAGGGSYNEQFF
TGTGCCAGCAGCTTAAGACTAGCGGGAGGTGGCTCCTACAATGAGCAGTTCTTC
>TRBD1|TRBJ1-5|TRBV28|NA
CASSVTGTGRRQPQHF
TGTGCCAGCAGTGTGACCGGGACAGGGAGACGCCAGCCCCAGCATTTT
>TRBD1|TRBJ2-2|TRBV19|NA
CASTLRQGSGELFF
TGTGCCAGTACTTTGAGACAGGGAAGCGGGGAGCTGTTTTTT
>NA|TRBJ2-1|TRBV27|once
CASSKPGQGANEQFF
TGTGCCAGCAGTAAACCGGGACAAGGAGCCAATGAGCAGTTCTTC
>NA|TRBJ2-7|TRBV7-9|NA
CASSLWVSGYEQYF
TGTGCCAGCAGCTTATGGGTCAGTGGGTACGAGCAGTACTTC
>TRBD2|TRBJ2-1|TRBV5-1|NA
CASSFELAGADEQFF
TGCGCCAGCAGCTTTGAACTAGCGGGAGCCGATGAGCAGTTCTTC
>TRBD2|TRBJ2-2|TRBV10-1|NA
CASSPSGNTGELFF
TGCGCCAGCAGCCCTAGCGGTAACACCGGGGAGCTGTTTTTT
>NA|TRBJ1-2|TRBV29-1|NA
CSATTDYGYTF
TGCAGCGCCACGACGGACTATGGCTACACCTTC
>NA|TRBJ1-1|TRBV28|NA
CASSSPGLDEAFF
TGTGCCAGCAGTTCCCCGGGACTAGATGAAGCTTTCTTT
>TRBD2|TRBJ2-3|TRBV5-5|NA
CASSGGLGIDTQYF
TGTGCCAGCAGCGGGGGACTAGGGATAGATACGCAGTATTTT
>NA|TRBJ1-2|TRBV5-1|NA
CASSWRGVNYGYTF
TGCGCCAGCAGCTGGAGAGGGGTAAACTATGGCTACACCTTC
>TRBD1|TRBJ1-1|TRBV5-1|NA
CASSLQGRGEAFF
TGCGCCAGCAGCTTACAGGGGAGAGGTGAAGCTTTCTTT
>TRBD2|TRBJ2-1|TRBV9|NA
CASSVGLAAYNEQFF
TGTGCCAGCAGCGTAGGACTAGCGGCGTACAATGAGCAGTTCTTC
>TRBD1|TRBJ1-2|TRBV11-2|once
CASSWGTGPGYTF
TGTGCCAGCAGCTGGGGGACAGGCCCTGGCTACACCTTC
>NA|TRBJ2-3|TRBV5-6|NA
CASSGRISSDTQYF
TGTGCCAGCAGCGGGCGGATTAGCTCAGATACGCAGTATTTT
>NA|TRBJ1-1|TRBV30|few
CAWSTQGDTEAFF
TGTGCCTGGAGTACCCAGGGAGACACTGAAGCTTTCTTT
>NA|TRBJ2-7|TRBV5-1|NA
CASSIGLGGYEQYF
TGCGCCAGCAGCATCGGACTAGGGGGCTACGAGCAGTACTTC
>TRBD1|TRBJ2-7|TRBV2|NA
CAGGQGYEQYF
TGTGCCGGGGGACAGGGCTACGAGCAGTACTTC
>NA|TRBJ2-5|TRBV7-6|NA
CASSLPYQETQYF
TGTGCCAGCAGCTTACCTTACCAAGAGACCCAGTACTTC
>TRBD1|TRBJ2-3|TRBV4-3|NA
CASSQSGQGQDTQYF
TGCGCCAGCAGCCAATCAGGACAGGGCCAAGATACGCAGTATTTT
>NA|TRBJ1-5|TRBV28|few
CASSPSDQPQHF
TGTGCCAGCAGCCCCTCGGATCAGCCCCAGCATTTT
>TRBD2|TRBJ2-5|TRBV6-6|NA
CASSYSRGAGETQYF
TGTGCCAGCAGTTACTCGCGGGGGGCTGGGGAGACCCAGTACTTC
>NA|TRBJ2-1|TRBV20-1|NA
CSASGSAMSFF
TGCAGTGCTAGTGGGAGCGCCATGTCGTTCTTC
>TRBD1|TRBJ1-5|TRBV28|NA
CATHHRGYQPQHF
TGTGCCACCCACCACAGGGGGTATCAGCCCCAGCATTTT
>NA|TRBJ2-7|TRBV28|NA
CASSLGGRAYEQYF
TGTGCCAGCAGTTTAGGGGGGAGAGCGTACGAGCAGTACTTC
>NA|TRBJ2-5|TRBV4-1|NA
CASSQSWGDRAQYF
TGCGCCAGCAGCCAAAGTTGGGGTGATCGGGCCCAGTACTTC
>NA|TRBJ2-7|TRBV19|NA
CASSINVGGGNYEQYF
TGTGCCAGTAGTATTAATGTCGGTGGGGGTAACTACGAGCAGTACTTC
>NA|TRBJ2-1|TRBV6-6|NA
CASSYSGSSYNEQFF
TGTGCCAGCAGTTACTCGGGCAGCTCCTACAATGAGCAGTTCTTC
>TRBD1|TRBJ2-5|TRBV5-1|NA
CASSPSTGGGETQYF
TGCGCCAGCAGCCCGTCGACAGGGGGAGGAGAGACCCAGTACTTC
>NA|TRBJ1-2|TRBV28|few
CASTRSPDGYTF
TGTGCCAGCACCAGGTCGCCAGATGGCTACACCTTC